This passage covers 9 T cell receptor beta chains from one sample sequenced in a study of blood T cell repertoires in COVID-19. Profiling relied on immunoSEQ multiplex PCR, and the TCRdb table lists in-frame clones only, not all of them. Here the sample spans 95,000 to 150,000 clones, about 79% being singletons. The specimen was peripheral blood. The origin of the receptors is a woman aged 70-85 years with acute or convalescent COVID-19.

The rearrangement uses TRBV7-2 and TRBJ2-2; no clear D. Trimming removed 1 base from V and 1 base from J, with 10 bases in between. The CDR3 has 16 amino acids. Looked up from germline, CDR1 is SGHTA and CDR2 is FQGNSA. CDR3 in amino acids: CASSLGPLGNTGELFF. For the CDR3, the DNA is TGTGCCAGCAGCTTAGGCCCCCTCGGGAACACCGGGGAGCTGTTTTTT.

The V gene is TRBV6-5, the J gene TRBJ2-5, with 10 bases lining up with TRBD1. The CDR3 has 13 amino acids. Germline V lookup: CDR1 MNHEY, CDR2 SVGAGI. V trimming: 6 bases; J trimming: 5 bases; junction bases outside the gene matches: 3. CDR3 nucleotide sequence: TGTGCCAGCAGGCAGGGACAGGGGGAGACCCAGTACTTC. This codes for CASRQGQGETQYF.

This sequence joins TRBV14 and TRBJ2-5; D perhaps matches TRBD1 (6 bases). V gave up 4 bases and J gave up 7 bases, with 16 bases separating them. Germline CDR1 reads SGHDN; CDR2 reads FVKESK. The CDR3 sequence is 14 residues long. DNA of the CDR3: TGTGCCAGCAGCCCATTGACTCAAGGGGGGACCCAGTACTTC. Translating it yields CASSPLTQGGTQYF. Supplemented by reference TRBV14 and TRBJ2-5, the full variable domain reads EAGVTQFPSHSVIEKGQTVTLRCDPISGHDNLYWYRRVMGKEIKFLLHFVKESKQDESGMPNNRFLAERTGGTYSTLKVQPAELEDSGVYFCASSPLTQGGTQYFGPGTRLLVL.

The J gene is TRBJ2-3, the V gene TRBV11-2; D is possibly TRBD2 (6 bases). Trimming left V 3 bases short and J 1 base short, with 8 bases between. The CDR3 consists of 14 residues. Germline V gene data show CDR1 as SGHAT and CDR2 as FQNNGV. The CDR3: CASSFWGGTDTQYF. The CDR3 DNA reads TGTGCCAGCAGCTTCTGGGGGGGCACAGATACGCAGTATTTT.

This chain joins TRBV7-9 and TRBJ1-2; D ambiguous. V gave up 1 base and J gave up 4 bases, with 13 bases separating them. The CDR3 sequence is 15 residues long. Germline CDR1 SEHNR, CDR2 FQNEAQ (reference sequence). As DNA, the CDR3 is TGTGCCAGCAGCTTAGGAGTCATTCTAGGCTATGGCTACACCTTC. This sequence encodes CASSLGVILGYGYTF. Full variable domain (remainder filled in from reference TRBV7-9 and TRBJ1-2): DTGVSQNPRHKITKRGQNVTFRCDPISEHNRLYWYRQTLGQGPEFLTYFQNEAQLEKSRLLSDRFSAERPKGSFSTLEIQRTEQGDSAMYLCASSLGVILGYGYTFGSGTRLTVV.

The rearrangement uses TRBV4-1 and TRBJ2-2; no clear D. The V end lost 4 bases, the J end lost 1 base, and 13 bases lay between the germline ends. Germline values: CDR1 MGHRA, CDR2 YSYEKL. The CDR3 is 16 residues long. The CDR3 loop reads CASSPKASLNTGELFF. In nucleotides, the CDR3 is TGCGCCAGCAGCCCGAAAGCGTCTTTGAACACCGGGGAGCTGTTTTTT.

The table lists this clone with a few counts. The chain is built from TRBV2 and TRBJ2-7; 9 bases map to TRBD2. From germline, CDR1 is SNHLY and CDR2 FYNNEI. The CDR3 runs 17 residues. V gave up 3 bases and J gave up 3 bases; unmatched junction bases: 12. CDR3 in amino acids: CASSELLKRGEYYEQYV. The CDR3 coding sequence is TGTGCCAGCAGTGAGCTGCTGAAGCGGGGGGAATACTACGAGCAGTACGTC.

The chain links TRBV11-2 to TRBJ1-2; TRBD1 agrees at 11 bases. Germline V gene data show CDR1 as SGHAT and CDR2 as FQNNGV. Unmatched junction bases numbered 6, after V lost 4 bases and J lost 5 bases. This CDR3 comprises 15 residues. The CDR3 DNA reads TGTGCCAGCAGCTCCCCCGGGACAGGGGGGTATGGCTACACCTTC. Protein: CASSSPGTGGYGYTF.

The rearrangement links TRBV7-9 to TRBJ2-3, with D possibly matching TRBD1 (6 bases). Germline V gives CDR1 SEHNR, CDR2 FQNEAQ (reference sequence). The CDR3 spans 16 residues. V dropped 1 base and J dropped 2 bases, with 13 bases sitting between them. The CDR3: CASSLVFGTYTDTQYF. The CDR3 DNA reads as TGTGCCAGCAGCTTAGTTTTCGGGACATACACAGATACGCAGTATTTT.